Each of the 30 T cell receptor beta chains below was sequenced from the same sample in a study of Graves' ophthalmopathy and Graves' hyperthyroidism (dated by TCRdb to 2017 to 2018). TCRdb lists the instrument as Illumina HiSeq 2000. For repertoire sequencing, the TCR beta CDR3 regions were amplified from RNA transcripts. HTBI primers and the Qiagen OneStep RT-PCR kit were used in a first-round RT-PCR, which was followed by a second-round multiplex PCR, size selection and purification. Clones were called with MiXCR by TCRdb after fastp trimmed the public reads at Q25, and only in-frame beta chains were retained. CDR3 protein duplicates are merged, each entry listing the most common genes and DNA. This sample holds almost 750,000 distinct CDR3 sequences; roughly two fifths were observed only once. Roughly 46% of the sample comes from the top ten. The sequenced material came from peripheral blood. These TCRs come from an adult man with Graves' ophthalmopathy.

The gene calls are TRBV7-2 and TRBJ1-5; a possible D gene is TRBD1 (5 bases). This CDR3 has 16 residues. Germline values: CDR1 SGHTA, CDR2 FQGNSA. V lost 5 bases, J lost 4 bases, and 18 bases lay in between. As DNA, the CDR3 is TGTGCCAGCAGCCCATATATTCAGACAGAGAATCAGCCCCAGCATTTT. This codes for CASSPYIQTENQPQHF. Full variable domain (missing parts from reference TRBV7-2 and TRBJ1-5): GAGVSQSPSNKVTEKGKDVELRCDPISGHTALYWYRQSLGQGLEFLIYFQGNSAPDKSGLPSDRFSAERTGGSVSTLTIQRTQQEDSAVYLCASSPYIQTENQPQHFGDGTRLSIL.

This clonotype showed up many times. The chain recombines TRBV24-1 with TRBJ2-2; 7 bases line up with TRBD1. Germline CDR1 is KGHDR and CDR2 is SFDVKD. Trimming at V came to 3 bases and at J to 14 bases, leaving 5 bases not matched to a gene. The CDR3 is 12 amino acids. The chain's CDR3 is CATSDQDRALFF. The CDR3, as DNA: TGTGCCACCAGTGATCAAGACAGGGCCCTGTTTTTT.

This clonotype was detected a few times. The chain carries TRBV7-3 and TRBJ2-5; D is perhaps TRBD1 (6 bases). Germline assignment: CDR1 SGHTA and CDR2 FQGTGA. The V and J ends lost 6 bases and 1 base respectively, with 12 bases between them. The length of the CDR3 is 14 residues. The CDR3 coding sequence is TGTGCCAGCAGTAGGGGGTTTACCCAAGAGACCCAGTACTTC. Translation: CASSRGFTQETQYF.

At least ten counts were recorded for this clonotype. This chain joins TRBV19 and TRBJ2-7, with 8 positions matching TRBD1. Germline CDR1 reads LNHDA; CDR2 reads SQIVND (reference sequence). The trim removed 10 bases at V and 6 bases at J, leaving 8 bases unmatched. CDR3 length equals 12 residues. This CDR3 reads CATKDRAGEQYF. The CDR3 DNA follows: TGTGCCACCAAGGACAGGGCGGGCGAGCAGTACTTC.

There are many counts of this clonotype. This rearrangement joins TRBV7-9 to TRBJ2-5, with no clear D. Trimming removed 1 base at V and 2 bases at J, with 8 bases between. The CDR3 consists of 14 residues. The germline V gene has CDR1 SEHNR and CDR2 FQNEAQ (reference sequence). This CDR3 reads CASSLVGPQETQYF. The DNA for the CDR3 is TGTGCCAGCAGCTTAGTTGGGCCTCAAGAGACCCAGTACTTC. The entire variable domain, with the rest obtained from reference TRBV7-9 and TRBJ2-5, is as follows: DTGVSQNPRHKITKRGQNVTFRCDPISEHNRLYWYRQTLGQGPEFLTYFQNEAQLEKSRLLSDRFSAERPKGSFSTLEIQRTEQGDSAMYLCASSLVGPQETQYFGPGTRLLVL.

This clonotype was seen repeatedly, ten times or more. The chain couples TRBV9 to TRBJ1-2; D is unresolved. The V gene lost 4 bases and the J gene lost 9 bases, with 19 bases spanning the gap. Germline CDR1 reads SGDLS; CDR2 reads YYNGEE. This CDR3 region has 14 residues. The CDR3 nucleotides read TGTGCCAGCAGCCATAAGTTCTCCGGCCCGAGCTACACCTTC. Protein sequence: CASSHKFSGPSYTF.

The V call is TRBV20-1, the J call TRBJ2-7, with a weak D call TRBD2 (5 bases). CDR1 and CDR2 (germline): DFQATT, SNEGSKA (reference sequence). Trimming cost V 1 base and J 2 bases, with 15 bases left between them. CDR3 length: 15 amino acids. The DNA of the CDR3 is TGCAGTGCTAGAGGGGCCGGGGATCTCACCTACGAGCAGTACTTC. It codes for CSARGAGDLTYEQYF.

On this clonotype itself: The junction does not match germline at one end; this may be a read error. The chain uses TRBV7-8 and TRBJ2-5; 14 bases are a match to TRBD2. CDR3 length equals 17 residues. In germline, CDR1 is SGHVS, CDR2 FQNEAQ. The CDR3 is CARSTGTSGSMIETQYF. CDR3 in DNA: TGCGCCAGAAGCACGGGGACTAGCGGGAGTATGATCGAGACCCAGTACTTC.

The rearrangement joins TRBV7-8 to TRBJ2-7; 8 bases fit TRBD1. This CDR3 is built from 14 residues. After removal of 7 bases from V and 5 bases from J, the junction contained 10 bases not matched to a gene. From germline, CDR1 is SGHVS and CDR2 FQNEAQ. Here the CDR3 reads CASTVGTGYDEQYF. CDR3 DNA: TGTGCCAGCACCGTGGGGACAGGCTACGACGAGCAGTACTTC.

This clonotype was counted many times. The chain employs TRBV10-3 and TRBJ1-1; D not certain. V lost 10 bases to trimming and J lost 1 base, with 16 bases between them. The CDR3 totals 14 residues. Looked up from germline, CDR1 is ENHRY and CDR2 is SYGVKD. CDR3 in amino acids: CASSYEGGNTEAFF. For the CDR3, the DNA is TGTGCCAGCAGCTACGAGGGCGGGAACACTGAAGCTTTCTTT.

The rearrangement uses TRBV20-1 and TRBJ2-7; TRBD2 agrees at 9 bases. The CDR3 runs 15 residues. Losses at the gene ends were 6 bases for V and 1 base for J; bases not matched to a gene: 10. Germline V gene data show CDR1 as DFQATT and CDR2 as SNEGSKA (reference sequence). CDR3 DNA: TGCAGTGCGGCCGGGCTAGCGGGGTCTTCCTACGAGCAGTACTTC. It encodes CSAAGLAGSSYEQYF.

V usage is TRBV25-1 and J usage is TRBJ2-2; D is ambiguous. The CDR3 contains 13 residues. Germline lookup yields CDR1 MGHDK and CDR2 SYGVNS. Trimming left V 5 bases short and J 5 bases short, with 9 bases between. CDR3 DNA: TGTGCCAGCAGTTTGATGGAAACCGGGGAGCTGTTTTTT. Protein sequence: CASSLMETGELFF.

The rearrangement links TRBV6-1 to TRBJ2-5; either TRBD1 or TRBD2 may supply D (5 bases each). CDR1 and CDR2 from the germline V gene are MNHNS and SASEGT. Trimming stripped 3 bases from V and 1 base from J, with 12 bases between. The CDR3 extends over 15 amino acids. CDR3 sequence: CASSEGPRVQETQYF. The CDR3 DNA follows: TGTGCCAGCAGTGAGGGACCTAGGGTCCAAGAGACCCAGTACTTC.

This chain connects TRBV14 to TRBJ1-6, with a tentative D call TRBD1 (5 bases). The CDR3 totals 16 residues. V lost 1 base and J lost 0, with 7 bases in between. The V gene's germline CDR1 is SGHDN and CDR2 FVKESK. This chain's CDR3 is CASSQADSSYNSPLHF. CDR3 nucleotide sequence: TGTGCCAGCAGCCAAGCCGACAGCTCCTATAATTCACCCCTCCACTTT.

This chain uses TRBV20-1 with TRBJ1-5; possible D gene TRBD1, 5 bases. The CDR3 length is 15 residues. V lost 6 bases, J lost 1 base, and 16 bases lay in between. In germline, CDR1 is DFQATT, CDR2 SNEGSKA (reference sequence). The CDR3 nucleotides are TGCAGTGCGGGCCCATTCGGGGCGAGCAATCAGCCCCAGCATTTT. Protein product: CSAGPFGASNQPQHF.

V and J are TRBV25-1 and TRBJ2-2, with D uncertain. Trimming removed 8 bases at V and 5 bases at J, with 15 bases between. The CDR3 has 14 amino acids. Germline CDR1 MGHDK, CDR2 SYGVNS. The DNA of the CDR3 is TGTGCCAGCGTTGATCTGGGTAGGACCGGGGAGCTGTTTTTT. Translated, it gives CASVDLGRTGELFF.

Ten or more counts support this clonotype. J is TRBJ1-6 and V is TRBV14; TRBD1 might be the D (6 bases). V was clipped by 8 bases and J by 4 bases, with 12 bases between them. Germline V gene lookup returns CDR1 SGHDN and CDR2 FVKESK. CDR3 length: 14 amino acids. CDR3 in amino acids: CASRGQNYNSPLHF. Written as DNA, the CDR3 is TGTGCCAGCCGTGGACAGAATTATAATTCACCCCTCCACTTT.

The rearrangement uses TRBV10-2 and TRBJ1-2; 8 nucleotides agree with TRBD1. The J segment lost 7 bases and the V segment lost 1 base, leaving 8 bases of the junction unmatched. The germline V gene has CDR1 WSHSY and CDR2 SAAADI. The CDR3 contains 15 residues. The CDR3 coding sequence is TGCGCCAGCAGTGAGTACGGACAGGGCCGGAGTGGCTACACCTTC. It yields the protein CASSEYGQGRSGYTF.

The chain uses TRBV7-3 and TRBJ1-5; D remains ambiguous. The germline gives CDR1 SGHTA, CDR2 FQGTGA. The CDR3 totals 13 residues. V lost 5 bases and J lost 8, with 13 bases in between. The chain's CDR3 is CASSVMGTEPQHF. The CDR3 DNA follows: TGTGCCAGCAGCGTCATGGGAACGGAGCCCCAGCATTTT. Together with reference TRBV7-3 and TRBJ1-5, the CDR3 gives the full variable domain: GAGVSQTPSNKVTEKGKYVELRCDPISGHTALYWYRQSLGQGPEFLIYFQGTGAADDSGLPNDRFFAVRPEGSVSTLKIQRTERGDSAVYLCASSVMGTEPQHFGDGTRLSIL.

The CDR3 coding sequence is TGTGCCAGCAGCTTAGTTGGGAACGGGGAGCTGTTTTTT. Translation gives CASSLVGNGELFF. The chain employs TRBV25-1 and TRBJ2-2; D is unresolved. The germline CDR1 and CDR2 sequences are MGHDK and SYGVNS. V was cut by 6 bases and J by 7 bases, with 12 bases left in between. The CDR3 spans 13 residues.

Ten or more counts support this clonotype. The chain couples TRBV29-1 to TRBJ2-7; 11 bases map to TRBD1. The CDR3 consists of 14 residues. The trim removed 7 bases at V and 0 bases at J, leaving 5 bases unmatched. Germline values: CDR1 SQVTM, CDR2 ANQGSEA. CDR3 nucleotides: TGCAGCGGAAGGACAGGGGGCAACTCCTACGAGCAGTACTTC. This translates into CSGRTGGNSYEQYF.

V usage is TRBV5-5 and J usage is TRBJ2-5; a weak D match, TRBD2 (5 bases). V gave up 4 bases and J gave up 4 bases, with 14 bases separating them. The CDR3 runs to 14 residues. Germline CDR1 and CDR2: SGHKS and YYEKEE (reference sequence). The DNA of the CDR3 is TGTGCCAGCAGCGCGAAACGGGGAATAGAGACCCAGTACTTC. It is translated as CASSAKRGIETQYF.

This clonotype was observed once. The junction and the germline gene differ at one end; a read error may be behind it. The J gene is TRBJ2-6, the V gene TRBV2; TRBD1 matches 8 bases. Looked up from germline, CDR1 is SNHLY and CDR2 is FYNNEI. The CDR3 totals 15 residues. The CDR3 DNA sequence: TGTGTCAGCTCCAGGGGGCGATCTGGGGCCAACGTCCTGACTTTC. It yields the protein CVSSRGRSGANVLTF.

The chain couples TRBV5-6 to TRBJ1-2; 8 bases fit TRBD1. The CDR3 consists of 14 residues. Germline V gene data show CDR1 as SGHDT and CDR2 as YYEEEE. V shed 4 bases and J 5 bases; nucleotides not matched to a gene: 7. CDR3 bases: TGTGCCAGCAGCCCCGCGCGGACAGGGTATGGCTACACCTTC. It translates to CASSPARTGYGYTF.

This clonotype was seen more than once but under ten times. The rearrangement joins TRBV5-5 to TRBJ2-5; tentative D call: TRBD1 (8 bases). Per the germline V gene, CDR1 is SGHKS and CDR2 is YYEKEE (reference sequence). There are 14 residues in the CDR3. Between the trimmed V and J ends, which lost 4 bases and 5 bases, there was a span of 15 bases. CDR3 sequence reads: CASSIDRGGETQYF. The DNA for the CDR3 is TGTGCCAGCAGCATCGACAGGGGAGGGGAGACCCAGTACTTC.

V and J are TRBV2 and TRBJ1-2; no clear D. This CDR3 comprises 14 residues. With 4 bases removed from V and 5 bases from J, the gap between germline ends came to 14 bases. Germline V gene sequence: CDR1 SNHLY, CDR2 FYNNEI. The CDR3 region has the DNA TGTGCCAGCAGTGGGAGCCCCCCCCTATATGGCTACACCTTC. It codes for CASSGSPPLYGYTF.

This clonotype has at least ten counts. The CDR3 nucleotides are TGTGCCACCAGCATGGTGGCGTTGGATGAAAAACTGTTTTTT. Amino acids: CATSMVALDEKLFF. This chain connects TRBV15 to TRBJ1-4; D not resolved. This CDR3 has 14 residues. Deletions cut 4 bases from V and 6 bases from J, with 12 bases between. Looked up from germline, CDR1 is LNHNV and CDR2 is YYDKDF (reference sequence). Full variable domain (rest looked up from reference TRBV15 and TRBJ1-4): DAMVIQNPRYQVTQFGKPVTLSCSQTLNHNVMYWYQQKSSQAPKLLFHYYDKDFNNEADTPDNFQSRRPNTSFCFLDIRSPGLGDTAMYLCATSMVALDEKLFFGSGTQLSVL.

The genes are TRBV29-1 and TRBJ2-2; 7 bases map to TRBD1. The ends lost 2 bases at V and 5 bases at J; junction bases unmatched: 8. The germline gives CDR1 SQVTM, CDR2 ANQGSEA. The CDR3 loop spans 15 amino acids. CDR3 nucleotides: TGCAGCGTTGAATTCGACAGGGAAGGGACCGGGGAGCTGTTTTTT. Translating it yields CSVEFDREGTGELFF.

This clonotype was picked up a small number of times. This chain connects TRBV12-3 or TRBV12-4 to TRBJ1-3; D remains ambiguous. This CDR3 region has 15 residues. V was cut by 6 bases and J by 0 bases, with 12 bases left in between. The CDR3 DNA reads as TGTGCCAGCAGACCGGACGGTAACTCTGGAAACACCATATATTTT. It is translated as CASRPDGNSGNTIYF.

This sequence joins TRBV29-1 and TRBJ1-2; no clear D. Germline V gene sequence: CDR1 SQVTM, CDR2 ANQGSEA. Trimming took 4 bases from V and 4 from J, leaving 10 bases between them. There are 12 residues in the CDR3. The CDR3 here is CSVGTSGYGYTF. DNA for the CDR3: TGCAGCGTTGGGACTAGCGGCTATGGCTACACCTTC.